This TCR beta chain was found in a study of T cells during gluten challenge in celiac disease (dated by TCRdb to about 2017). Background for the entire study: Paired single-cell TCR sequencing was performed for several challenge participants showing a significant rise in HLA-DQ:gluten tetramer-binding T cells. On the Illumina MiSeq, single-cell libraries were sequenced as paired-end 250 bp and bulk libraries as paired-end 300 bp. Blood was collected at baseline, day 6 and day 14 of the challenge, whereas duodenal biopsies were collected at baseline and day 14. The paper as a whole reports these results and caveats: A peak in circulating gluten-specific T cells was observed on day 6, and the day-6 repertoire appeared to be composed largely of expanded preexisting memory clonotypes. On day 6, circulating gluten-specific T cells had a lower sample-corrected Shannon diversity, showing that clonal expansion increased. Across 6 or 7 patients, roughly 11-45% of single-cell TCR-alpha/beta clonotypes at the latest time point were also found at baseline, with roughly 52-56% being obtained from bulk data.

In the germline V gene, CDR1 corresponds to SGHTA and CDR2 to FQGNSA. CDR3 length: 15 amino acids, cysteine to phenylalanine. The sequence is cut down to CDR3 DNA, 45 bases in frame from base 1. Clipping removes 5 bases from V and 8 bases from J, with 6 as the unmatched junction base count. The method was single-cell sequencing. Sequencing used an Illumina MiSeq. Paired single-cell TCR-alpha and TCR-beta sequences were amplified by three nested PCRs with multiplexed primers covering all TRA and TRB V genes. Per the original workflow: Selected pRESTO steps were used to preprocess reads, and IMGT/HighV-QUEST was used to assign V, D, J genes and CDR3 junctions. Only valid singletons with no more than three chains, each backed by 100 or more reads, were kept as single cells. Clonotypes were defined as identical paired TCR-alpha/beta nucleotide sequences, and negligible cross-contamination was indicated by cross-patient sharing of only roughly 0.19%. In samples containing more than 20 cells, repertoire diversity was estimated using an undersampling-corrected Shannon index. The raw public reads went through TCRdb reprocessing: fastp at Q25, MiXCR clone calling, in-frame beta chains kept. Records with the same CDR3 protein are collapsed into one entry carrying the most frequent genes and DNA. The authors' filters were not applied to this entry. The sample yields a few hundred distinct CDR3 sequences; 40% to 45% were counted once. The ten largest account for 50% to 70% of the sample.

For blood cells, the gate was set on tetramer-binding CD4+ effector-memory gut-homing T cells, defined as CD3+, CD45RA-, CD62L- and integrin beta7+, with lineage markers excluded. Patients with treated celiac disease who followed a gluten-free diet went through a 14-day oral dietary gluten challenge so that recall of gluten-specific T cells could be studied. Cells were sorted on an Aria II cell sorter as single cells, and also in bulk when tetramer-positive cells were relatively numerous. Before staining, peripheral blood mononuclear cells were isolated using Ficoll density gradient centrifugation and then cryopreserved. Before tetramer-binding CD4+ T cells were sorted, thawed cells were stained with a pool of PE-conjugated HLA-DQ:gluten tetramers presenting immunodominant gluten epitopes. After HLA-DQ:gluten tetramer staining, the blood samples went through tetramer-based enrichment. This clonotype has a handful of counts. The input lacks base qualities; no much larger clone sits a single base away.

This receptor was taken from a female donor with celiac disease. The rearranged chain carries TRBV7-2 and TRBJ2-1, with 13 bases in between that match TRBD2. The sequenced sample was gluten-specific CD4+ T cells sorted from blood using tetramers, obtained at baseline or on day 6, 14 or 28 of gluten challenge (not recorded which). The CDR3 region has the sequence CASSIRTSGSHEQFF. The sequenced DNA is TGTGCCAGCAGCATCAGGACTAGCGGGAGCCATGAGCAGTTCTTC.